Listed below are T cell receptor beta chains from one sample, sequenced in a study of T-cell reconstitution after alpha-beta-depleted transplantation in children. One entry per CDR3 protein results from TCRdb running MiXCR on the PCR reads. The sample has about 370,000 distinct CDR3 sequences; about 20% are singletons. The source material was PBMCs from the stem cell graft donor, sampled from the stem cell graft. The receptors come from a human donor who donated a stem cell graft to a child with acute myeloid leukemia. Both conserved end residues are trimmed from each CDR3.

v_gene	j_gene	CDR3aa
TRBV2	TRBJ2-1	ASSVQGPSTSGQF
TRBV28	TRBJ2-3	ASSQSVRLGYKDTQY
TRBV4-2	TRBJ2-7	ASSQAPGQAYEQY
TRBV4-1	TRBJ2-7	ASSQGLGTREQY
TRBV20-1	TRBJ2-7	SARGAGQGVAYEQY
TRBV7-8	TRBJ2-5	ASSLVRDRGGETQY
TRBV4-3	TRBJ1-1	ASSQDPGQYTEAF
TRBV5-1	TRBJ2-1	ASSLVASGRKTNEQF
TRBV27	TRBJ1-5	ARSLGPQYNQPQH
TRBV2	TRBJ1-6	ASSGPDSPLH
TRBV6-1	TRBJ2-7	ASKSSTGLNFYEQY
TRBV20-1	TRBJ1-3	SATLRTGGNTIY
TRBV24-1	TRBJ1-5	ATSEAQGGGQPQH
TRBV12-3/TRBV12-4	TRBJ2-1	ASSSSDGHNEQF
TRBV29-1	TRBJ2-3	SVDDRVGQY
TRBV10-3	TRBJ2-5	AIRGDRQETQY
TRBV12-3/TRBV12-4	TRBJ1-1	ASSLRGDTEAF
TRBV4-2	TRBJ2-3	ASSQGTGTDTQY
TRBV20-1	TRBJ2-7	SARVFGGPYEQY
TRBV30	TRBJ1-2	AWSPGQDYGYT
TRBV4-1	TRBJ2-7	ASSQDQGDLYEQY
TRBV6-5	TRBJ2-1	ASSYLLAGGGNEQF
TRBV28	TRBJ1-3	ASSGGTGNTIY
TRBV28	TRBJ2-7	ASSPPGLSWEQY
TRBV5-1	TRBJ2-3	ASSSSGTTH
TRBV20-1	TRBJ2-2	SATSSGTNTGELF
TRBV28	TRBJ2-5	ASSSPSGRVVGETQY
TRBV12-3/TRBV12-4	TRBJ2-1	ASSIEGSSYNEQF
TRBV29-1	TRBJ2-7	SVDEGRGPERQY
TRBV12-3/TRBV12-4	TRBJ2-1	ASSFFLAGVVTYNEQF
TRBV3-1	TRBJ2-3	ASSPYAGLSDTQY
TRBV7-9	TRBJ2-3	ASSLPIPDTQY
TRBV28	TRBJ2-7	ASSKARSIGEQY
TRBV7-2	TRBJ2-1	ASSSGLPSTEQF
TRBV29-1	TRBJ2-7	SVADRVYEQY
TRBV7-2	TRBJ1-4	ASSSKRQGSGEKLF
TRBV15	TRBJ2-2	ATSRGGGATGELF
TRBV9	TRBJ2-7	ASSVDLAGGPEQY
TRBV7-8	TRBJ2-6	ASSSQTGANVLT